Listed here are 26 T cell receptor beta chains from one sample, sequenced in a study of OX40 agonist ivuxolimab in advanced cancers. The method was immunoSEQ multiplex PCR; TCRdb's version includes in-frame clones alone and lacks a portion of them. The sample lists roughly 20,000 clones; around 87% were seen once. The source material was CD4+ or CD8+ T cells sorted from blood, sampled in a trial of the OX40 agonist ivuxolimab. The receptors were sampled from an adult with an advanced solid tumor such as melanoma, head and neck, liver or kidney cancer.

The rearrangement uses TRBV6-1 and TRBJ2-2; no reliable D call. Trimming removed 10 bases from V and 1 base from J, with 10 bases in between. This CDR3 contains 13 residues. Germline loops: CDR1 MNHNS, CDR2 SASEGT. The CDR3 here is CAITLVNTGELFF. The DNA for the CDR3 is TGTGCCATTACACTGGTGAACACCGGGGAGCTGTTTTTT.

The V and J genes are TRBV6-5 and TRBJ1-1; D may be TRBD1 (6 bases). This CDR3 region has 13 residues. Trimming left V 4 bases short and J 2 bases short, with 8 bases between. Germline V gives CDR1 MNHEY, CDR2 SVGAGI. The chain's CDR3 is CASSLQGNTEAFF. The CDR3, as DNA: TGTGCCAGCAGTTTACAGGGAAACACTGAAGCTTTCTTT.

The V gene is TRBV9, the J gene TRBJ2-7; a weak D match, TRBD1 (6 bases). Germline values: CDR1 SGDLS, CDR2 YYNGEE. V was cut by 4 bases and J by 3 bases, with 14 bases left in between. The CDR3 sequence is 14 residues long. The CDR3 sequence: CASSREGHNYEQYF. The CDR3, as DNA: TGTGCCAGCAGCCGAGAGGGACACAACTACGAGCAGTACTTC.

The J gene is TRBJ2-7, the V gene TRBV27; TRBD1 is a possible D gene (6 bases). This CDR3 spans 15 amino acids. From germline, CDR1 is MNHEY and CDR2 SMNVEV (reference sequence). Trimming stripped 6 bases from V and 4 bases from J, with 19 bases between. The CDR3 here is CASRTTPGQTYEQYF. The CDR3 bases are TGTGCCAGCAGGACTACGCCGGGACAAACTTACGAGCAGTACTTC.

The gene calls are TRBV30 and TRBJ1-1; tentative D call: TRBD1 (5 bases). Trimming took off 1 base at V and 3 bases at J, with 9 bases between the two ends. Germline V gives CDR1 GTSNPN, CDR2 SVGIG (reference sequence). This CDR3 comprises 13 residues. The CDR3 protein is CAWSEDSYTEAFF. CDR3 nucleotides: TGTGCCTGGAGTGAAGACAGTTACACTGAAGCTTTCTTT.

Here the CDR3 reads CASSSDGSYEQYF. Here the CDR3 DNA reads TGTGCCAGCAGCTCGGACGGCTCCTACGAGCAGTACTTC. This chain connects TRBV7-9 to TRBJ2-7; D is unresolved. Trimming removed 4 bases from V and 0 bases from J, with 7 bases in between. Per germline, CDR1 SEHNR and CDR2 FQNEAQ (reference sequence). CDR3 size: 13 residues.

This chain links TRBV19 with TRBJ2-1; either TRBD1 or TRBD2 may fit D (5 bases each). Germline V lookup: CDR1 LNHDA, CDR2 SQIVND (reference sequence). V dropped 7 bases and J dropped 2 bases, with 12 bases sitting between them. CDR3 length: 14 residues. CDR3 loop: CASNLGDAYNEQFF. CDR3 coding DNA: TGTGCCAGTAACCTAGGGGACGCCTACAATGAGCAGTTCTTC.

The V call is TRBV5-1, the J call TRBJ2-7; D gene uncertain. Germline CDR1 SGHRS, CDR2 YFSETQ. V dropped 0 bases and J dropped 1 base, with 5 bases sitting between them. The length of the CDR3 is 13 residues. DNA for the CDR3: TGCGCCAGCAGCTTGGACGGATCCTACGAGCAGTACTTC. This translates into CASSLDGSYEQYF. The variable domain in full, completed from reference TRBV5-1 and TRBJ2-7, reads KAGVTQTPRYLIKTRGQQVTLSCSPISGHRSVSWYQQTPGQGLQFLFEYFSETQRNKGNFPGRFSGRQFSNSRSEMNVSTLELGDSALYLCASSLDGSYEQYFGPGTRLTVT.

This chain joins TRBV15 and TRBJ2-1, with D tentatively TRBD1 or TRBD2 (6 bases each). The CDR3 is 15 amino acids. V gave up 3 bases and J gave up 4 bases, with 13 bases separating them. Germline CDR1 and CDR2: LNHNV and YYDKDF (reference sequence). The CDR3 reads CATSRGGVVYNEQFF. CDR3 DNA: TGTGCCACCAGCAGGGGGGGCGTAGTGTACAATGAGCAGTTCTTC.

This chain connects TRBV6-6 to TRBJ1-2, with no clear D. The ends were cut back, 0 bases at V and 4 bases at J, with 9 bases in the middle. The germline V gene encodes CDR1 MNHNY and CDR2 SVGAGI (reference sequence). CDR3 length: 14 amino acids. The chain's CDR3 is CASSYSPEGYGYTF. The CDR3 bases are TGTGCCAGCAGTTACTCTCCGGAGGGCTATGGCTACACCTTC.

Here the CDR3 DNA reads TGTGCCAGCAGCTTAGTGGACAGGCCGATGGGGGAGCTGTTTTTT. Protein product: CASSLVDRPMGELFF. The chain is built from TRBV11-2 and TRBJ2-2, with 7 bases matching TRBD1. Germline CDR1 and CDR2: SGHAT and FQNNGV. The CDR3 runs 15 residues. The V segment lost 1 base and the J segment 8 bases; nucleotides outside the gene matches: 7.

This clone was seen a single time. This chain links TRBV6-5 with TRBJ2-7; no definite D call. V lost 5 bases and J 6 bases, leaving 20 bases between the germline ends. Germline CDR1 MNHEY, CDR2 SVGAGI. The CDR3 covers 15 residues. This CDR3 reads CASSPTAAEKLEQYF. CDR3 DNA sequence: TGTGCCAGCAGTCCCACCGCGGCTGAGAAACTCGAGCAGTACTTC.

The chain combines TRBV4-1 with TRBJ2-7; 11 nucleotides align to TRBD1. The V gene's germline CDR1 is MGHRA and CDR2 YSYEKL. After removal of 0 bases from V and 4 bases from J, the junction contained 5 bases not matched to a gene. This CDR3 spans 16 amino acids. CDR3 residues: CASSQDPGQGGYEQYF. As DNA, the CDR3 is TGCGCCAGCAGCCAAGATCCGGGACAGGGGGGATACGAGCAGTACTTC.

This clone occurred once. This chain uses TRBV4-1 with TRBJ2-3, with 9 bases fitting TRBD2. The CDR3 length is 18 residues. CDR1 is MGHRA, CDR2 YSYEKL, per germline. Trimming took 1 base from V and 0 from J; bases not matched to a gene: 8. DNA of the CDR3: TGCGCCAGCAGCCAAGCCCCTCGAGCGGGGGGCAGCACAGATACGCAGTATTTT. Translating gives CASSQAPRAGGSTDTQYF.

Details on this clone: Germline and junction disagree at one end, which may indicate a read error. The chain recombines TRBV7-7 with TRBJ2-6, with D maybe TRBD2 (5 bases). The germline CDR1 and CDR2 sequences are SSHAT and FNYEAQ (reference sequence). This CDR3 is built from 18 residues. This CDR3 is CASSRATSATKSGQRPDF. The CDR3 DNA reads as TGTGCCAGCAGCAGGGCTACTAGTGCCACAAAGTCGGGCCAACGTCCTGACTTC.

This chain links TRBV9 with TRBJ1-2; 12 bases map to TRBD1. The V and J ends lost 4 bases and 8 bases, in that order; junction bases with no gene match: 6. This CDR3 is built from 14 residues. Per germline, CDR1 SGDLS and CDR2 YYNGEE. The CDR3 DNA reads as TGTGCCAGCAGCACCAGGGACAGGGGGCTCGGCTACACCTTC. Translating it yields CASSTRDRGLGYTF.

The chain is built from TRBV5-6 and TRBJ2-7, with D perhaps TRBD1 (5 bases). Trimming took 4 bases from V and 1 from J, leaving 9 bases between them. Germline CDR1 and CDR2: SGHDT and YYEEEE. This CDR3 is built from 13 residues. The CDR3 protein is CASSPQGSYEQYF. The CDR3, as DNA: TGTGCCAGCAGCCCCCAGGGTTCCTACGAGCAGTACTTC.

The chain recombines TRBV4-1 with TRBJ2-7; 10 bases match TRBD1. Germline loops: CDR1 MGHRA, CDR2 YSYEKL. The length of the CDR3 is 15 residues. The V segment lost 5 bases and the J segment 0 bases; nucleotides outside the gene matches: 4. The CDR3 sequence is CASSFRTGGSYEQYF. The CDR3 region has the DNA TGCGCCAGCAGCTTTCGGACAGGGGGCTCCTACGAGCAGTACTTC.

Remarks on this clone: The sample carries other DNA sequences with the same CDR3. The CDR3 DNA is TGCGCCAGCAGCCAATTACAGGGAGACGGCTACACCTTC. This translates into CASSQLQGDGYTF. This chain links TRBV4-1 with TRBJ1-2; maybe TRBD1 (6 bases). V lost 2 bases and J lost 8, with 12 bases in between. Germline values: CDR1 MGHRA, CDR2 YSYEKL. There are 13 residues in the CDR3.

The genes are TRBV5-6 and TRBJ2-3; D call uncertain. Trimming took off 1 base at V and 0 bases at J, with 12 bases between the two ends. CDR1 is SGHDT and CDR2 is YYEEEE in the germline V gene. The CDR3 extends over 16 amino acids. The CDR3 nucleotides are TGTGCCAGCAGCTTGATGCCGGCGACTAGCACAGATACGCAGTATTTT. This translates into CASSLMPATSTDTQYF.

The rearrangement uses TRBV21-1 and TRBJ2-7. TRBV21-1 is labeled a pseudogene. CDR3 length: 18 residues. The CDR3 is CASSKDDEVGRQYYEQYF. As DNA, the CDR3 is TGTGCCAGCAGCAAAGATGACGAGGTTGGACGGCAGTACTACGAGCAGTACTTC.

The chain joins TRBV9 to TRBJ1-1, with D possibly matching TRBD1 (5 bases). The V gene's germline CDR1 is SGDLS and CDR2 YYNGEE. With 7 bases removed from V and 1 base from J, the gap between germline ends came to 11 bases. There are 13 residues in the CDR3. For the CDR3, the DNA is TGTGCCAGCTCTGACAGACCGAACACTGAAGCTTTCTTT. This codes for CASSDRPNTEAFF. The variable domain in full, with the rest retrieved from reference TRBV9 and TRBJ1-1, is DSGVTQTPKHLITATGQRVTLRCSPRSGDLSVYWYQQSLDQGLQFLIQYYNGEERAKGNILERFSAQQFPDLHSELNLSSLELGDSALYFCASSDRPNTEAFFGQGTRLTVV.

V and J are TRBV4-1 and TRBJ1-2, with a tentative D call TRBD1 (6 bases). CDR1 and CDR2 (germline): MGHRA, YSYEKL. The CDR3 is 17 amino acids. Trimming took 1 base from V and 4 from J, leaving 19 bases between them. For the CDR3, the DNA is TGCGCCAGCAGCCAAGTTCGGGGGGGGCGATTAATCTATGGCTACACCTTC. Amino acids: CASSQVRGGRLIYGYTF.

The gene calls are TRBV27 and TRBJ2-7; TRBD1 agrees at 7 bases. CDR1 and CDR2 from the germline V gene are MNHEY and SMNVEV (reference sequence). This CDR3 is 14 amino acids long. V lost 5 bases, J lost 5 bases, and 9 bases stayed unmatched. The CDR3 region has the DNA TGTGCCAGCAGTCCCATTGACAGGGCCCACGAGCAGTACTTC. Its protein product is CASSPIDRAHEQYF.

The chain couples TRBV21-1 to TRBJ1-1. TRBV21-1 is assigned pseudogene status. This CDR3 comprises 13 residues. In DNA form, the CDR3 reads TGTGCCAGCAGCAGTGGGGTTACGACTGAAGCTTTCTTT. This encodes CASSSGVTTEAFF.

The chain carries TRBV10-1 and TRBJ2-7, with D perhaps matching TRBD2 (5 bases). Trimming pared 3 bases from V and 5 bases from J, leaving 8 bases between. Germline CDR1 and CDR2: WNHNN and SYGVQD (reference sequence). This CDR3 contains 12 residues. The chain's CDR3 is CASSDPGDEQYF. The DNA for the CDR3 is TGCGCCAGCAGTGACCCCGGGGACGAGCAGTACTTC.